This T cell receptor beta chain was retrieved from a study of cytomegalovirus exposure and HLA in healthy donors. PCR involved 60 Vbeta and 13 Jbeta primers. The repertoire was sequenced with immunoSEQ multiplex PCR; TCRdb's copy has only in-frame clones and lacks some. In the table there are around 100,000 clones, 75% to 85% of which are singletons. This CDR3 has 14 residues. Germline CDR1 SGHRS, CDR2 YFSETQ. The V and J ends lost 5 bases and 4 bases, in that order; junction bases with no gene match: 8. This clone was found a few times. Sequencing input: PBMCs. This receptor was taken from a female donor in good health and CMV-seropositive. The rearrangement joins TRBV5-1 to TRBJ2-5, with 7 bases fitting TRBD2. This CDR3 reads CASRSGTTPETQYF. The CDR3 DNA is TGCGCCAGCAGGTCCGGGACTACGCCAGAGACCCAGTACTTC.